This T cell receptor (beta chain) emerged from a study of T cell changes during pregnancy in multiple sclerosis. This CDR3 region has 14 residues. Germline CDR1 reads LNHDA; CDR2 reads SQIVND (reference sequence). Between the trimmed V and J ends, which lost 1 base and 4 bases, there was a span of 10 bases. Assay used: immunoSEQ multiplex PCR; TCRdb lists only in-frame clones, some missing. This table holds tens of thousands of clones, approximately 90% found once. This receptor was identified in a female donor with multiple sclerosis, enrolled in a pregnancy study. This sample comprised CD4+ T cells from peripheral blood mononuclear cells, obtained before pregnancy. V gene TRBV19 combines with J gene TRBJ1-2, with D maybe TRBD1 (5 bases). DNA for the CDR3: TGTGCCAGTAGTATAGCCCCAGGGATCTATGGCTACACCTTC. Protein product: CASSIAPGIYGYTF. The full variable domain, rest sourced from reference TRBV19 and TRBJ1-2, is DGGITQSPKYLFRKEGQNVTLSCEQNLNHDAMYWYRQDPGQGLRLIYYSQIVNDFQKGDIAEGYSVSREKKESFPLTVTSAQKNPTAFYLCASSIAPGIYGYTFGSGTRLTVV.